This is a list of T cell receptor beta chains from one sample in a study of T cells in Graves' hyperthyroidism and ophthalmopathy. TCRdb redid the calling of the multiplex PCR reads with MiXCR, one entry per CDR3 protein. The data contain fewer than 500,000 distinct CDR3 sequences, roughly 15% of them singletons. Sample: blood. These receptors all stem from a woman in her thirties with Graves' ophthalmopathy. Both conserved end residues are part of each CDR3. The D gene is left open where the match is weak. The size of a clone is reported for some rows only, either as once, few or many, or as a class for expanded clones.

D	V	size	J	CDR3	DNA
TRBD1	TRBV11-2	many	TRBJ2-1	CASSRRGTGIYNEQFF	TGTGCCAGCAGCCGTAGGGGGACAGGGATATACAATGAGCAGTTCTTC
-	TRBV20-1	-	TRBJ1-4	CSATAIREVGEKLFF	TGCAGTGCAACAGCGATCAGGGAAGTTGGGGAAAAACTGTTTTTT
TRBD2	TRBV20-1	many	TRBJ2-7	CSAPRSSGSPYEQYF	TGCAGTGCCCCCAGGAGTAGCGGGAGCCCCTACGAGCAGTACTTC
-	TRBV11-2	many	TRBJ2-5	CASSLGLGETQYF	TGTGCCAGCAGCTTGGGACTTGGAGAGACCCAGTACTTC
TRBD1	TRBV5-6	many	TRBJ1-2	CASSLQGDGYTF	TGTGCCAGCAGCTTACAGGGGGATGGCTACACCTTC
TRBD1	TRBV28	many	TRBJ1-5	CASRGQGKYQPQHF	TGTGCCAGCAGGGGACAGGGGAAATATCAGCCCCAGCATTTT
TRBD1	TRBV28	many	TRBJ2-5	CASRGQDQETQYF	TGTGCCAGCAGGGGACAGGACCAAGAGACCCAGTACTTC
-	TRBV3-1	many	TRBJ1-1	CASSQDGNTEAFF	TGTGCCAGCAGCCAAGACGGTAACACTGAAGCTTTCTTT
TRBD2	TRBV28	many	TRBJ2-5	CASSWLSGGAQETQYF	TGTGCCAGCAGTTGGCTTAGCGGGGGGGCTCAAGAGACCCAGTACTTC
-	TRBV6-1	many	TRBJ2-7	CASSPGTISSYEQYF	TGTGCCAGCAGTCCCGGGACGATCTCTTCCTACGAGCAGTACTTC
TRBD1	TRBV19	few	TRBJ1-2	CATDTGTALHGYTF	TGTGCCACCGACACCGGGACAGCACTACATGGCTACACCTTC
TRBD1	TRBV2	many	TRBJ2-7	CASSEAATGGTYEQYF	TGTGCCAGCAGTGAAGCGGCAACAGGGGGGACCTACGAGCAGTACTTC
TRBD1	TRBV7-6	many	TRBJ2-1	CASSLVRDRGHNEQFF	TGTGCCAGCAGCTTAGTTCGGGACAGGGGCCACAATGAGCAGTTCTTC
-	TRBV29-1	many	TRBJ2-5	CSVGVRTQETQYF	TGCAGCGTTGGGGTGAGAACACAAGAGACCCAGTACTTC
-	TRBV7-3	many	TRBJ2-1	CASSLKGGGIGEQFF	TGTGCCAGCAGCTTAAAAGGGGGGGGGATTGGTGAGCAGTTCTTC
TRBD2	TRBV20-1	-	TRBJ2-3	CSARDPASGGTDTQYF	TGCAGTGCTAGAGATCCGGCTAGCGGGGGCACAGATACGCAGTATTTT
TRBD1	TRBV11-2	many	TRBJ1-1	CASSLGTGSFLAFF	TGTGCCAGCAGCTTAGGGACAGGGTCGTTTCTCGCTTTCTTT
TRBD1	TRBV6-1	few	TRBJ1-1	CASSEVGQGGTEAFF	TGTGCCAGCAGTGAAGTTGGACAGGGCGGAACTGAAGCTTTCTTT
-	TRBV7-8	-	TRBJ1-2	CASSSRGQGKTLNYGYTF	TGTGCCAGCAGCTCACGGGGGCAGGGGAAGACCCTAAACTATGGCTACACCTTC
TRBD2	TRBV2	-	TRBJ2-5	CASSRLAGGPETQYF	TGTGCCAGCAGTCGACTAGCGGGAGGGCCAGAGACCCAGTACTTC
TRBD2	TRBV7-3	-	TRBJ2-1	CASSGSGGTYNEQFF	TGTGCCAGCAGCGGGAGCGGGGGAACCTACAATGAGCAGTTCTTC
-	TRBV7-3	few	TRBJ2-7	CASSAEGGSSYEQYF	TGTGCCAGCAGCGCCGAGGGGGGTAGCTCCTACGAGCAGTACTTC
TRBD1	TRBV27	many	TRBJ2-1	CASSFDRGGYNEQFF	TGTGCCAGCAGCTTTGACAGGGGAGGCTACAATGAGCAGTTCTTC
TRBD2	TRBV20-1	once	TRBJ2-5	CSASRSGLAGGPEETQYF	TGCAGTGCTAGCCGTAGTGGACTAGCGGGGGGGCCTGAGGAGACCCAGTACTTC
-	TRBV9	few	TRBJ1-1	CASSSTGTSEWAFF	TGTGCCAGCAGTTCTACCGGGACATCGGAGTGGGCTTTCTTT
TRBD2	TRBV29-1	few	TRBJ2-3	CSDSRGGRTDTQYF	TGCAGCGATTCGCGGGGGGGCCGAACAGATACGCAGTATTTT
-	TRBV15	few	TRBJ2-5	CATSRDGLAPETQYF	TGTGCCACCAGCAGAGATGGGCTAGCACCGGAGACCCAGTACTTC
-	TRBV5-8	few	TRBJ1-4	CASSSSDIGGRENEKLFF	TGTGCCAGCAGCTCATCAGATATCGGTGGACGGGAGAATGAAAAACTGTTTTTT
TRBD2	TRBV20-1	many	TRBJ2-7	CSAPLAGRSYEQYF	TGCAGTGCACCACTAGCGGGGCGCTCCTACGAGCAGTACTTC
TRBD2	TRBV20-1	many	TRBJ2-1	CSAESGTSVSYNEQFF	TGCAGTGCCGAATCCGGGACTAGTGTGTCCTACAATGAGCAGTTCTTC
-	TRBV5-6	few	TRBJ2-2	CASSLLTTSPGTGELFF	TGTGCCAGCAGCTTGCTGACAACTTCCCCGGGCACCGGGGAGCTGTTTTTT
-	TRBV12-3/TRBV12-4	many	TRBJ1-6	CASSLYDDPRSYNSPLHF	TGTGCCAGCAGTTTATATGACGACCCTCGCTCCTATAATTCACCCCTCCACTTT
TRBD1	TRBV28	few	TRBJ1-1	CASSSWVWTGGQVTNTEAFF	TGTGCCAGCAGTAGTTGGGTTTGGACAGGGGGACAGGTGACGAACACTGAAGCTTTCTTT
TRBD2	TRBV20-1	many	TRBJ2-4	CSATSGGAVNIQYF	TGCAGTGCGACAAGCGGGGGGGCCGTAAACATTCAGTACTTC
-	TRBV4-2	-	TRBJ1-2	CASSLAGTAIYTF	TGTGCCAGCAGTCTCGCCGGGACGGCCATCTACACCTTC
-	TRBV7-2	-	TRBJ2-5	CASSFYICSVGGRSAGETQYF	-
-	TRBV20-1	few	TRBJ2-1	CSARDQTLGPFF	TGCAGTGCTAGAGATCAGACTCTTGGCCCGTTCTTC
TRBD1	TRBV6-1	many	TRBJ2-1	CASSDRGTGHNEQFF	TGTGCCAGCAGTGATAGGGGGACAGGCCACAATGAGCAGTTCTTC
TRBD1	TRBV19	once	TRBJ2-2	CASTQTGGSVVNTGELFF	TGTGCCAGTACCCAAACAGGGGGCTCGGTGGTAAACACCGGGGAGCTGTTTTTT
TRBD2	TRBV6-2/TRBV6-3	-	TRBJ2-1	CASSPWTSGGGNNEQFF	TGTGCCAGCAGTCCCTGGACTAGCGGGGGGGGGAACAATGAGCAGTTCTTC
TRBD2	TRBV28	many	TRBJ2-4	CASSLWAGGGAGGIAKNIQYF	TGTGCCAGCAGTTTATGGGCCGGGGGGGGAGCGGGGGGGATAGCCAAAAACATTCAGTACTTC
TRBD1	TRBV2	many	TRBJ1-6	CASSGQGSSFRLHF	TGTGCCAGCAGCGGACAGGGGAGTTCTTTTCGACTCCACTTT
-	TRBV5-1	few	TRBJ2-5	CASSLRQKETQYF	TGCGCCAGCAGCTTGAGGCAGAAAGAGACCCAGTACTTC
TRBD1	TRBV20-1	many	TRBJ2-1	CSAPGQGTFEQFF	TGCAGTGCCCCCGGACAGGGGACCTTTGAGCAGTTCTTC
TRBD2	TRBV28	many	TRBJ2-7	CASSPPGPAGGYEQYF	TGTGCCAGCAGTCCACCCGGACCAGCGGGGGGCTACGAGCAGTACTTC
TRBD2	TRBV9	-	TRBJ2-5	CASSTTSGATQETQYF	TGTGCCAGCAGCACCACTAGCGGAGCTACCCAAGAGACCCAGTACTTC
-	TRBV6-1	many	TRBJ1-1	CASSDPPKNTEAFF	TGTGCCAGCAGTGACCCTCCAAAGAACACTGAAGCTTTCTTT
-	TRBV12-3/TRBV12-4	once	TRBJ2-3	CASSLGRTVGTQYF	TGTGCCAGCAGCTTGGGCCGGACCGTAGGTACGCAGTATTTT
TRBD1	TRBV11-2	-	TRBJ2-2	CASIQGIMETGELFF	TGTGCCAGCATACAGGGGATCATGGAGACCGGGGAGCTGTTTTTT
TRBD1	TRBV2	many	TRBJ1-6	CASSRDRNNSPLHF	TGTGCCAGCAGCCGGGACAGGAATAATTCACCCCTCCACTTT
TRBD1	TRBV2	many	TRBJ1-6	CASSDITGGGTYNSPLHF	TGTGCCAGCAGTGATATAACAGGGGGAGGAACCTATAATTCACCCCTCCACTTT
-	TRBV7-2	many	TRBJ1-2	CASTIGTNGYTF	TGTGCCAGCACCATCGGCACAAACGGCTACACCTTC
TRBD1	TRBV7-7	many	TRBJ2-1	CASSPGTGEYNEQFF	TGTGCTAGCAGCCCCGGGACAGGAGAGTACAATGAGCAGTTCTTC
-	TRBV11-2	-	TRBJ2-3	CACRDFRGDTQYF	TGTGCCTGCCGGGACTTCCGTGGGGATACGCAGTATTTT
TRBD1	TRBV27	many	TRBJ2-3	CASSLEYRQGLNTQYF	TGTGCCAGCAGTTTAGAATATAGACAGGGGTTGAATACGCAGTATTTT